One sample yielded the 21 T cell receptor beta chains listed below, sequenced in a study of regulatory T cells in long-lasting Graves disease. This sample's time point: persistent/refractory GD, antithyroid drugs over 5 years with positive TRAb. From PBMCs, RNA was extracted and then used to make the TCR library. Construction of the TCR beta libraries employed iRepertoire HTBI primers in conjunction with Arm-PCR of CDR3 regions. TCRdb used MiXCR to reprocess the multiplex PCR reads, holding one entry per CDR3 protein. This table has hundreds of thousands of distinct CDR3 sequences, around 21% appearing once. The sample consisted of peripheral blood mononuclear cells (PBMCs), taken when the disease was refractory, from a patient treated with antithyroid drugs. These receptors all stem from a female donor with Graves disease.

The chain has TRBV6-1 and TRBJ2-1, with 10 bases matching TRBD1. The CDR3 consists of 14 residues. Trimming cost V 8 bases and J 8 bases; bases outside gene matches: 9. The germline gives CDR1 MNHNS, CDR2 SASEGT. The CDR3 loop is CASAGQGSSHEQFF. The DNA for the CDR3 is TGTGCCAGCGCGGGACAGGGGAGTTCCCATGAGCAGTTCTTC.

This chain joins TRBV29-1 and TRBJ2-2; D tentatively fits TRBD1 or TRBD2 (5 bases each). V shed 7 bases and J shed 0 bases, with 9 bases lying between them. CDR1 and CDR2 (germline): SQVTM, ANQGSEA. CDR3 length: 13 amino acids. CDR3 nucleotide sequence: TGCAGCGCGGGACGGCCGAACACCGGGGAGCTGTTTTTT. Translating gives CSAGRPNTGELFF.

There are a few counts of this clonotype. CDR3 nucleotides: TGTGCCAGCAGCTTGGACAGCTTGCTTCACATTCAGTACTTC. This encodes CASSLDSLLHIQYF. This chain links TRBV5-8 with TRBJ2-4; D unclear. The CDR3 has 14 amino acids. V lost 0 bases and J lost 8, with 12 bases in between. The germline V gene encodes CDR1 SGHTS and CDR2 YDEGEE.

This clonotype has just a few counts. The chain links TRBV25-1 to TRBJ2-2; D possibly corresponds to TRBD1 (5 bases). V dropped 0 bases and J dropped 3 bases, with 11 bases sitting between them. The CDR3 spans 16 residues. Germline CDR1 is MGHDK and CDR2 is SYGVNS. The CDR3 DNA reads TGTGCCAGCAGTGAATACCTCAGGGCAGACACCGGGGAGCTGTTTTTT. It codes for CASSEYLRADTGELFF.

This clonotype was detected ten times or more. The chain carries TRBV6-1 and TRBJ2-7; 8 bases align to TRBD2. V was clipped by 5 bases and J by 6 bases; unmatched bases: 3. This CDR3 region has 12 residues. CDR1 is MNHNS, CDR2 SASEGT, per germline. CDR3 DNA: TGTGCCAGCAGTAGCGGGAGAATCGAGCAGTACTTC. Its translation is CASSSGRIEQYF.

This clonotype was picked up many times. At one end, the junction sequence differs from germline, possibly due to a read error. The chain couples TRBV28 to TRBJ2-5; D unresolved. Germline values: CDR1 MDHEN, CDR2 SYDVKM. The CDR3 runs 12 residues. CDR3 nucleotide sequence: TGTGCCAGCAGTCCCGACTCTCCCCGGTGGGACTTC. Protein: CASSPDSPRWDF.

This clonotype was picked up a small number of times. The V call is TRBV29-1, the J call TRBJ1-1; TRBD1 agrees at 7 bases. In germline, CDR1 is SQVTM, CDR2 ANQGSEA. The CDR3 loop spans 14 amino acids. V gave up 4 bases and J gave up 0 bases; unmatched junction bases: 5. The CDR3 loop reads CSVGGGIMNTEAFF. CDR3 coding DNA: TGCAGCGTTGGAGGGGGCATCATGAACACTGAAGCTTTCTTT.

The V call is TRBV7-2, the J call TRBJ2-2; 11 positions agree with TRBD2. Trimming took 6 bases from V and 8 from J; bases not matched to a gene: 8. This CDR3 comprises 15 residues. The germline V gene encodes CDR1 SGHTA and CDR2 FQGNSA. The CDR3, as DNA: TGTGCCAGCAGAATGGGGACTAGCGGACAAGGGGAGCTGTTTTTT. This codes for CASRMGTSGQGELFF.

This clonotype came up a few times. The chain is built from TRBV5-1 and TRBJ2-7; either TRBD1 or TRBD2 may fit D (5 bases each). CDR1 SGHRS and CDR2 YFSETQ come from the germline V gene. This CDR3 comprises 14 residues. V lost 0 bases and J 3 bases, leaving 10 bases between the germline ends. The CDR3 sequence is CASSLGGTIYEQYF. In nucleotides, the CDR3 is TGCGCCAGCAGCTTGGGGGGGACGATCTACGAGCAGTACTTC. Looking up the rest from reference TRBV5-1 and TRBJ2-7 gives the full variable domain: KAGVTQTPRYLIKTRGQQVTLSCSPISGHRSVSWYQQTPGQGLQFLFEYFSETQRNKGNFPGRFSGRQFSNSRSEMNVSTLELGDSALYLCASSLGGTIYEQYFGPGTRLTVT.

V usage is TRBV19 and J usage is TRBJ1-1; a possible D gene is TRBD1 (6 bases). CDR3 size: 15 residues. V was cut by 5 bases and J by 5 bases, with 18 bases left in between. Germline V gives CDR1 LNHDA, CDR2 SQIVND (reference sequence). In nucleotides, the CDR3 is TGTGCCAGTAGTGCCCCCCACAGGGTTCGAACTGAAGCTTTCTTT. Translating gives CASSAPHRVRTEAFF.

This clonotype was counted many times. This chain joins TRBV27 and TRBJ2-2; D ambiguous. CDR3 size: 14 residues. V lost 4 bases to trimming and J lost 7 bases, with 13 bases between them. The germline CDR1 and CDR2 sequences are MNHEY and SMNVEV (reference sequence). Here the CDR3 DNA reads TGTGCCAGCAGTTCCGTCGCGAAAGACGGGGAGCTGTTTTTT. This codes for CASSSVAKDGELFF.

In this sample, this clonotype turned up a few times. The V call is TRBV19, the J call TRBJ2-1; D remains unclear. The CDR3 is 12 amino acids. Germline V gives CDR1 LNHDA, CDR2 SQIVND (reference sequence). Trimming shortened V by 1 base and J by 7 bases, and 5 bases separated the two germline ends. This chain's CDR3 is CASSIGRNEQFF. CDR3 bases: TGTGCCAGTAGTATAGGAAGGAATGAGCAGTTCTTC.

This sequence joins TRBV6-1 and TRBJ2-5; D gene uncertain. The J call may be incorrect, as the DNA end agrees better with TRBJ2-7. The CDR3 has 13 amino acids. The germline gives CDR1 MNHNS, CDR2 SASEGT. CDR3 loop: CASSWSRSYEQYF. The CDR3 DNA sequence: TGTGCCAGCAGCTGGAGTCGTTCCTACGAGCAGTACTTC.

The V gene is TRBV3-1, the J gene TRBJ2-7; possibly TRBD1 or TRBD2 for D (6 bases each). Trimming pared 1 base from V and 3 bases from J, leaving 19 bases between. The CDR3 is 17 residues long. The germline gives CDR1 LGHDT, CDR2 YNNKEL (reference sequence). The CDR3 reads CASSQVRAGHALYEQYF. The CDR3 DNA is TGTGCCAGCAGCCAAGTTCGTGCGGGACACGCACTCTACGAGCAGTACTTC.

This chain connects TRBV9 to TRBJ2-6; possible D gene TRBD1, 5 bases. The CDR3 runs to 22 residues. Trimming cost V 3 bases and J 1 base, with 29 bases left between them. The germline CDR1 and CDR2 sequences are SGDLS and YYNGEE. CDR3 sequence: CASSATRLGPAGAPSGANVLTF. For the CDR3, the DNA is TGTGCCAGCAGCGCGACGAGGTTGGGGCCAGCCGGAGCTCCTTCTGGGGCCAACGTCCTGACTTTC.

This clonotype was seen only a few times. The V and J genes are TRBV5-1 and TRBJ2-7; a weak D match, TRBD1 (5 bases). The CDR3 spans 16 residues. Trimming left V 0 bases short and J 6 bases short, with 19 bases between. Germline CDR1 and CDR2: SGHRS and YFSETQ. The CDR3 region has the DNA TGCGCCAGCAGCTTGGAGGGGCGGTGGCCGAGAGGCGAGCAGTACTTC. Protein product: CASSLEGRWPRGEQYF.

V gene TRBV14 combines with J gene TRBJ2-7, with unresolved D. V was pared by 1 base and J by 2 bases, with 12 bases between. The germline V gene encodes CDR1 SGHDN and CDR2 FVKESK. There are 15 residues in the CDR3. CDR3 coding DNA: TGTGCCAGCAGCCAAGGAGTACACTACCCCTACGAGCAGTACTTC. This sequence encodes CASSQGVHYPYEQYF.

The chain employs TRBV6-1 and TRBJ2-4; TRBD1 is a possible D gene (5 bases). Trimming pared 6 bases from V and 3 bases from J, leaving 18 bases between. The germline gives CDR1 MNHNS, CDR2 SASEGT. The CDR3 length is 16 residues. CDR3: CASSGHLSLGKNIQYF. CDR3 bases: TGTGCCAGCAGCGGACACTTGAGCCTGGGCAAAAACATTCAGTACTTC.

As for this clonotype: A read error may explain this, as a much larger clone is one base away. The CDR3 region has the DNA TGTGCCAGCAGATTGGCGGGACCTGGAAACACCATATATTTT. Translation: CASRLAGPGNTIYF. The gene calls are TRBV12-3 or TRBV12-4 and TRBJ1-3, with D possibly matching TRBD1 (5 bases). The CDR3 loop spans 14 amino acids. Trimming pared 6 bases from V and 2 bases from J, leaving 11 bases between.

A word on this clonotype: A clone one base away is much larger, so this may be a read error. The chain couples TRBV7-4 to TRBJ2-7; TRBD1 matches at 9 bases. Germline values: CDR1 SGHVT, CDR2 SQSDAQ. The CDR3 has 17 amino acids. The CDR3 reads CATSSGAGTGKSYEQYF. CDR3 nucleotides: TGTGCCACCAGCTCAGGGGCCGGGACAGGGAAATCCTACGAGCAGTACTTC. Drawing the rest from reference TRBV7-4 and TRBJ2-7, the complete variable domain is GAGVSQSPRYKVAKRGRDVALRCDSISGHVTLYWYRQTLGQGSEVLTYSQSDAQRDKSGRPSGRFSAERPERSVSTLKIQRTEQGDSAVYLCATSSGAGTGKSYEQYFGPGTRLTVT.

This clonotype was counted between two and nine times. V is TRBV29-1 and J is TRBJ1-2; 9 bases fit TRBD1. J was trimmed by 2 bases and V by 6 bases; bases with no gene match: 7. This CDR3 contains 14 residues. Germline CDR1 is SQVTM and CDR2 is ANQGSEA. The CDR3 protein is CSVETGQGNYGYTF. In DNA, the CDR3 is TGCAGCGTAGAGACGGGACAGGGCAACTATGGCTACACCTTC.